A single sample gave rise to the 18 T cell receptor beta chains below, sequenced in a study of CD8+ T cells in alopecia areata. The authors extracted RNA and reverse transcribed it into cDNA as the sequencing template. Some clones are missing from TCRdb's copy, which holds only in-frame ones; the method was immunoSEQ multiplex PCR. Seen here are about 130,000 clones, approximately 53% observed once, and the top ten hold 3.5% to 5%. The sequencing here drew on CD4+ T cells sorted from blood, taken at week 0. The receptor source for this set is a human donor with alopecia areata.

The genes are TRBV5-1 and TRBJ2-7, with D maybe TRBD1 (5 bases). The CDR3 extends over 14 amino acids. V was trimmed by 3 bases and J by 0 bases, leaving 10 bases between them. Germline V gene sequence: CDR1 SGHRS, CDR2 YFSETQ. DNA for the CDR3: TGCGCCAGCAGCTCGACAGTTACCTCCTACGAGCAGTACTTC. This gives the protein CASSSTVTSYEQYF.

The rearrangement uses TRBV7-9 and TRBJ2-5; D remains unclear. CDR3 size: 15 residues. Deletions cut 2 bases from V and 2 bases from J, with 12 bases between. Germline values: CDR1 SEHNR, CDR2 FQNEAQ (reference sequence). CDR3 amino acids: CASSLPGRFQETQYF. CDR3 sequence (DNA): TGTGCCAGCAGCTTACCTGGACGGTTTCAAGAGACCCAGTACTTC. Variable domain in full (rest from reference TRBV7-9 and TRBJ2-5): DTGVSQNPRHKITKRGQNVTFRCDPISEHNRLYWYRQTLGQGPEFLTYFQNEAQLEKSRLLSDRFSAERPKGSFSTLEIQRTEQGDSAMYLCASSLPGRFQETQYFGPGTRLLVL.

This chain uses TRBV23-1 with TRBJ1-1, with 7 bases aligning to TRBD1. TRBV23-1 qualifies as an ORF whose function is uncertain. With V trimmed by 1 base and J by 5 bases, 7 bases remained unmatched. The CDR3 contains 15 residues. Written as DNA, the CDR3 is TGCGCCAGCAGTCAATTCAGAGGGGGCAGGACTGAAGCTTTCTTT. Amino acid sequence: CASSQFRGGRTEAFF.

This sequence joins TRBV23-1 and TRBJ2-7, with 7 bases fitting TRBD1. TRBV23-1 is annotated as an ORF whose role is uncertain. The CDR3 sequence is 16 residues long. After removal of 8 bases from V and 2 bases from J, the junction contained 15 bases not matched to a gene. CDR3 nucleotide sequence: TGCGCCAGCGGAAAATTATCGGACAGGACCCCCTACGAGCAGTACTTC. Its protein product is CASGKLSDRTPYEQYF.

V usage is TRBV5-4 and J usage is TRBJ1-5; no definite D call. The CDR3 spans 16 residues. Germline V CDR1 and CDR2: SGHNT, YYREEE (reference sequence). Trimming left V 1 base short and J 0 bases short, with 11 bases between. CDR3 DNA sequence: TGTGCCAGCAGCTTGTTGCCGGAAGATAGCAATCAGCCCCAGCATTTT. It encodes CASSLLPEDSNQPQHF.

This chain connects TRBV23-1 to TRBJ1-4; weak D call: TRBD1 (5 bases). TRBV23-1 is marked as an open reading frame, function uncertain. The CDR3 spans 15 residues. Between the trimmed V and J ends, which lost 4 bases and 8 bases, there was a span of 17 bases. The CDR3 bases are TGCGCCAGCAGTCGCCGGGACGTAGGGCAGGAAAAACTGTTTTTT. As protein: CASSRRDVGQEKLFF.

The chain carries TRBV9 and TRBJ2-5, with D possibly being TRBD2 (6 bases). Deletions cut 4 bases from V and 5 bases from J, with 15 bases between. Germline lookup yields CDR1 SGDLS and CDR2 YYNGEE. The CDR3 spans 14 residues. CDR3 nucleotides: TGTGCCAGCAGCACCCGACCCAGCGGGGAGACCCAGTACTTC. It translates to CASSTRPSGETQYF.

This rearrangement joins TRBV6-5 to TRBJ2-7, with D perhaps TRBD1 (7 bases). Germline CDR1 MNHEY, CDR2 SVGAGI. With 0 bases removed from V and 2 bases from J, the gap between germline ends came to 11 bases. The CDR3 extends over 15 amino acids. CDR3 sequence reads: CASSYSGRGAYEQYF. In nucleotides, the CDR3 is TGTGCCAGCAGTTACTCGGGCAGGGGGGCCTACGAGCAGTACTTC.

J is TRBJ1-2 and V is TRBV7-2; D gene ambiguous. CDR3 size: 16 residues. Germline V gene lookup returns CDR1 SGHTA and CDR2 FQGNSA. V lost 0 bases and J lost 1, with 12 bases in between. CDR3 protein: CASSLASSGFNYGYTF. In DNA form, the CDR3 reads TGTGCCAGCAGCTTAGCTTCGTCAGGCTTTAACTATGGCTACACCTTC.

This clone was found a few times. The gene calls are TRBV29-1 and TRBJ2-5; the match to TRBD1 covers 8 bases. V lost 1 base, J lost 1 base, and 2 bases stayed unmatched. The CDR3 is 14 residues long. Germline loops: CDR1 SQVTM, CDR2 ANQGSEA. CDR3 coding DNA: TGCAGCGTTGAAGGCAGGGGGCCCCAAGAGACCCAGTACTTC. Encoded protein: CSVEGRGPQETQYF. The full variable domain, rest sourced from reference TRBV29-1 and TRBJ2-5, is SAVISQKPSRDICQRGTSLTIQCQVDSQVTMMFWYRQQPGQSLTLIATANQGSEATYESGFVIDKFPISRPNLTFSTLTVSNMSPEDSSIYLCSVEGRGPQETQYFGPGTRLLVL.

This clone was found a few times. Germline and junction disagree at one end, which may indicate a read error. In DNA, the CDR3 is TGCGCCAGCAATCAAGATGGGTGTAGGGACTATTACCCTGAAGCTTTCTTT. This sequence encodes CASNQDGCRDYYPEAFF. J is TRBJ1-1 and V is TRBV23-1; TRBD1 might be the D (5 bases). TRBV23-1 is an ORF; its function is uncertain. The CDR3 contains 17 residues.

This clone was counted a single time. The chain has TRBV7-9 and TRBJ1-5; 7 bases are shared with TRBD1. The ends lost 1 base at V and 4 bases at J; junction bases unmatched: 7. The CDR3 is 16 residues long. Germline V gene data show CDR1 as SEHNR and CDR2 as FQNEAQ (reference sequence). The CDR3: CASSLVWSGGNQPQHF. In DNA, the CDR3 is TGTGCCAGCAGCTTAGTGTGGTCAGGGGGTAATCAGCCCCAGCATTTT.

The chain has TRBV18 and TRBJ2-7; D possibly uses TRBD1 or TRBD2 (5 bases each). Per the germline V gene, CDR1 is KGHSH and CDR2 is LQKENI. The ends were cut back, 3 bases at V and 5 bases at J, with 11 bases in the middle. This CDR3 region has 13 residues. The CDR3 is CASSPPGRNEQYF. The CDR3 region has the DNA TGTGCCAGCTCACCGCCGGGACGAAACGAGCAGTACTTC.

The chain is built from TRBV30 and TRBJ2-1, with 12 bases identical to TRBD2. The CDR3 length is 18 residues. V trimming: 0 bases; J trimming: 5 bases; junction bases outside the gene matches: 11. The germline gives CDR1 GTSNPN, CDR2 SVGIG (reference sequence). The CDR3 coding sequence is TGTGCCTGGAGTGTAGCCAGATACGGACTAGCGGGAAACAATGAGCAGTTCTTC. Protein sequence: CAWSVARYGLAGNNEQFF.

The chain links TRBV28 to TRBJ2-1; tentatively, D is TRBD1 or TRBD2 (5 bases each). There are 16 residues in the CDR3. Per germline, CDR1 MDHEN and CDR2 SYDVKM. The V end lost 5 bases, the J end lost 0 bases, and 14 bases lay between the germline ends. The chain's CDR3 is CASSPGTTFSYNEQFF. For the CDR3, the DNA is TGTGCCAGCAGTCCCGGGACGACCTTCTCCTACAATGAGCAGTTCTTC.

The genes are TRBV15 and TRBJ2-3, with D possibly being TRBD2 (5 bases). CDR3 length: 14 residues. V was trimmed by 5 bases and J by 0 bases, leaving 9 bases between them. The germline gives CDR1 LNHNV, CDR2 YYDKDF (reference sequence). The CDR3 DNA reads TGTGCCACCAGCCGAGGCGGGAGCACAGATACGCAGTATTTT. Translated: CATSRGGSTDTQYF.

The chain uses TRBV4-2 and TRBJ2-5, with 8 bases identical to TRBD2. Germline CDR1 LGHNA, CDR2 YNFKEQ. V was pared by 0 bases and J by 3 bases, with 3 bases of the junction left unmatched. CDR3 length: 15 amino acids. CDR3 sequence: CASSQEQLAEETQYF. The CDR3 nucleotides read TGTGCCAGCAGCCAAGAACAACTAGCGGAAGAGACCCAGTACTTC.

V gene TRBV6-5 combines with J gene TRBJ1-2, with TRBD1 identical over 7 bases. From germline, CDR1 is MNHEY and CDR2 SVGAGI. The V gene end was trimmed by 10 bases and the J gene end by 5 bases; junction bases not matched to a gene: 10. This CDR3 has 13 residues. The CDR3 nucleotides are TGTGCCACAGCAGGGGGACGGACTTATGGCTACACCTTC. As protein: CATAGGRTYGYTF.